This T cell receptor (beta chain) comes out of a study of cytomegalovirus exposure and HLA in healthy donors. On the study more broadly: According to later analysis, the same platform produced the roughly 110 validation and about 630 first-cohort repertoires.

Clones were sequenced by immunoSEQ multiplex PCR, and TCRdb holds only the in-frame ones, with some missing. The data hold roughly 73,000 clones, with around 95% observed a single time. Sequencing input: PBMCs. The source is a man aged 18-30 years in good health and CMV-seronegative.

CDR3 nucleotide sequence: TGTGCCAGCAGCCCGGCGCGGGATTACTCGAATCAGCCCCAGCATTTT. Translating gives CASSPARDYSNQPQHF. The V and J genes are TRBV5-8 and TRBJ1-5; no clear D. Germline V gene sequence: CDR1 SGHTS, CDR2 YDEGEE. This CDR3 spans 16 amino acids. V gave up 4 bases and J gave up 4 bases, with 18 bases separating them.